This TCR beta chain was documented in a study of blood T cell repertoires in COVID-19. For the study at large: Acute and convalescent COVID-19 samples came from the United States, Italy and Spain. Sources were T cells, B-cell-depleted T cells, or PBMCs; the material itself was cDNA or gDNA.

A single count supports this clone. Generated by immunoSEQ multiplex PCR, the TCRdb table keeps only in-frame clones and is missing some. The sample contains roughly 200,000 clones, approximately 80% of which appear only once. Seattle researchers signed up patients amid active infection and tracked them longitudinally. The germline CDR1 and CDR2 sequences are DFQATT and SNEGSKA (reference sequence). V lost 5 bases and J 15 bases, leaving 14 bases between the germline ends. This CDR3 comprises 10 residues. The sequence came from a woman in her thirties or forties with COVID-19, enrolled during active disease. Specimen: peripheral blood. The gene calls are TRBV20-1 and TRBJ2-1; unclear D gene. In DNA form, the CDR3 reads TGCAGTGCTTACCGGAACTATATGTTCTTC. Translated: CSAYRNYMFF.